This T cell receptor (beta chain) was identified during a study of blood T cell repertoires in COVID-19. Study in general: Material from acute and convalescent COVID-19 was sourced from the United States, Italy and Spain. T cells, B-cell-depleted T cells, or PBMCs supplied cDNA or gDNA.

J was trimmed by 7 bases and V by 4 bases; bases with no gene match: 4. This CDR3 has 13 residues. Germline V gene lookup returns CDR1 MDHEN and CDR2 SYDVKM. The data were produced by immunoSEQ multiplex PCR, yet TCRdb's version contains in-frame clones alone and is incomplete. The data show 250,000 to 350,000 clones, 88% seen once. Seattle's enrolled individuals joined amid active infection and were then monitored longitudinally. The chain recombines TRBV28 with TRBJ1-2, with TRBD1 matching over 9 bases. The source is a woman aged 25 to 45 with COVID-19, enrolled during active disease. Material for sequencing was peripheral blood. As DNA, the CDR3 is TGTGCCAGCAGTTCCGGGACAGGGTCTGGCTACACCTTC. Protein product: CASSSGTGSGYTF.